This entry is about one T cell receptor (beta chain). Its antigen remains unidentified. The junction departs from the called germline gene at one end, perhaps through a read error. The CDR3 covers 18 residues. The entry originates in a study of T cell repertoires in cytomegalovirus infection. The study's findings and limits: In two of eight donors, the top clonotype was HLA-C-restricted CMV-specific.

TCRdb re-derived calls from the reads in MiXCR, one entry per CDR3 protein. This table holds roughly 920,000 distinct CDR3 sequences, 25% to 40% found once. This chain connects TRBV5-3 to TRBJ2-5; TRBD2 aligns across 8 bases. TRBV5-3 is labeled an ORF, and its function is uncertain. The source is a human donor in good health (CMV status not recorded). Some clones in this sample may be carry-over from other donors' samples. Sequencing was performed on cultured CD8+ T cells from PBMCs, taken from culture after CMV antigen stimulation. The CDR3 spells CASSLLGRLGGGTETQYF. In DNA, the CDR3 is TGTGCCAGCAGCTTACTGGGACGCCTGGGCGGGGGGACAGAGACCCAGTACTTC.